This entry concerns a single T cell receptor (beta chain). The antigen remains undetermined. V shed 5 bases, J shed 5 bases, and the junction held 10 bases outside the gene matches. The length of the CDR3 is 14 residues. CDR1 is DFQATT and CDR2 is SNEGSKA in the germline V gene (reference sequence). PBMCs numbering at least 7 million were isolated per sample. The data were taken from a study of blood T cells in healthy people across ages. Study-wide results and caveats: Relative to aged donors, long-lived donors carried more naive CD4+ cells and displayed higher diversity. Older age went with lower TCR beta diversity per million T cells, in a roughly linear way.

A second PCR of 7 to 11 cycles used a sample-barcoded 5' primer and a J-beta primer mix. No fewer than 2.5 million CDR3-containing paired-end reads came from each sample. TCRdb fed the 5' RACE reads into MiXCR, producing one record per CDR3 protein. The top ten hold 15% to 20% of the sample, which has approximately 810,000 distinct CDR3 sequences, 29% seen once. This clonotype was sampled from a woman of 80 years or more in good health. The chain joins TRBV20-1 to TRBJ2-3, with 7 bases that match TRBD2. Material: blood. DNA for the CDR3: TGCAGTGCTGGCCCAAGCGGGATAGGAGATACGCAGTATTTT. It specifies CSAGPSGIGDTQYF.